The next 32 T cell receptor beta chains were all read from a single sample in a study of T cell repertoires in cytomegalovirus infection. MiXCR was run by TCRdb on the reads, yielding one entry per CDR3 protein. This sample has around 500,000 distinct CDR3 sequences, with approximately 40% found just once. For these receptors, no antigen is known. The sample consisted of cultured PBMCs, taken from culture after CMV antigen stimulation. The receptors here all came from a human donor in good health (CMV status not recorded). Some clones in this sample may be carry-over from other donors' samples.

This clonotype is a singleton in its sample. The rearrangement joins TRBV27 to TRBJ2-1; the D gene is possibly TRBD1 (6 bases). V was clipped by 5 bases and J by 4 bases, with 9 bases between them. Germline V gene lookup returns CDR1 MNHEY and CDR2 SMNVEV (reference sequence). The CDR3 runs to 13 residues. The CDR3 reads CASSIGQYNEQFF. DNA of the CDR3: TGTGCCAGCAGTATAGGACAGTACAATGAGCAGTTCTTC.

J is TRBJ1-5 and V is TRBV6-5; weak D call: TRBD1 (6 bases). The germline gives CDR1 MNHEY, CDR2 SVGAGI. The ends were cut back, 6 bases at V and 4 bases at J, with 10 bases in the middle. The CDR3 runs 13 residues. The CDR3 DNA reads TGTGCCAGCAGCCGGGACACTAATCAGCCCCAGCATTTT. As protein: CASSRDTNQPQHF.

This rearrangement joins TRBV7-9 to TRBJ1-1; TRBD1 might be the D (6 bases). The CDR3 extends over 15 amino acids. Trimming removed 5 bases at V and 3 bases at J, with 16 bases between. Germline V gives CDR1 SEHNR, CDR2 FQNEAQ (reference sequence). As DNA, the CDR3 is TGTGCCAGCAGCCGTCCCCGGGGGGCGGACACTGAAGCTTTCTTT. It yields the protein CASSRPRGADTEAFF. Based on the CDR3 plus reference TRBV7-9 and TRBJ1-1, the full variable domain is DTGVSQNPRHKITKRGQNVTFRCDPISEHNRLYWYRQTLGQGPEFLTYFQNEAQLEKSRLLSDRFSAERPKGSFSTLEIQRTEQGDSAMYLCASSRPRGADTEAFFGQGTRLTVV.

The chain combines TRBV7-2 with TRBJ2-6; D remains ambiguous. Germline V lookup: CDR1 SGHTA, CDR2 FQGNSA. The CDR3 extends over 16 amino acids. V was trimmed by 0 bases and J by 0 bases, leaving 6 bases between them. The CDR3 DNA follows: TGTGCCAGCAGCTTAGCAGTTGACTCTGGGGCCAACGTCCTGACTTTC. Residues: CASSLAVDSGANVLTF.

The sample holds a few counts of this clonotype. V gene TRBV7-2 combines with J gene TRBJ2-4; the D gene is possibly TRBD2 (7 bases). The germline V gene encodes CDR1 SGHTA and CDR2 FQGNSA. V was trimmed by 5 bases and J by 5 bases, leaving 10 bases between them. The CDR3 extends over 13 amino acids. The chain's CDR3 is CASSRGGENIQYF. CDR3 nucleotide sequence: TGTGCCAGCAGCCGCGGGGGCGAAAACATTCAGTACTTC.

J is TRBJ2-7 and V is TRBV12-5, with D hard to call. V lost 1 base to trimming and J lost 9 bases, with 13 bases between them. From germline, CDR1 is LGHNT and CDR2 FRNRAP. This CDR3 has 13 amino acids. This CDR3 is CASGLELNVGQYF. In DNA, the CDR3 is TGTGCTAGTGGTTTGGAACTGAATGTCGGGCAGTACTTC.

The CDR3 loop is CASSFRDYSYEQYF. For the CDR3, the DNA is TGTGCCAGCAGCTTTCGGGACTACTCCTACGAGCAGTACTTC. This chain joins TRBV7-2 and TRBJ2-7; 7 bases align to TRBD2. Unmatched junction bases numbered 2, after V lost 3 bases and J lost 0 bases. CDR1 is SGHTA and CDR2 is FQGNSA in the germline V gene. This CDR3 contains 14 residues.

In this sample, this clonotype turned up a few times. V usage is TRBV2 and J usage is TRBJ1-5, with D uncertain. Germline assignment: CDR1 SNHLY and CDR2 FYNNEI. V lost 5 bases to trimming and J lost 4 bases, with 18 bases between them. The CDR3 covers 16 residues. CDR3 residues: CASSWSEQMRNQPQHF. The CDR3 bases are TGTGCCAGCAGTTGGAGCGAACAGATGAGGAATCAGCCCCAGCATTTT.

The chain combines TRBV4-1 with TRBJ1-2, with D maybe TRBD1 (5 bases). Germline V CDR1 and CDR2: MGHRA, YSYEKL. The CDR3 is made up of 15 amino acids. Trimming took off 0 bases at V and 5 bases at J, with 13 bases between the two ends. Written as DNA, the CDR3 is TGCGCCAGCAGCCAAGAGGGGAGGGGTGGTTATGGCTACACCTTC. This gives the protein CASSQEGRGGYGYTF.

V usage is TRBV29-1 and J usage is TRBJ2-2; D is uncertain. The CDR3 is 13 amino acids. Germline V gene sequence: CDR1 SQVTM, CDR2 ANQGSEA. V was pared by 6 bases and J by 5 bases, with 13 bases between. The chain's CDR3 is CSVRRFQTGELFF. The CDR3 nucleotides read TGCAGCGTGAGAAGGTTTCAAACCGGGGAGCTGTTTTTT.

CDR3 nucleotide sequence: TGTGCCAGCAGCTTCTCAAATGGGAAAGCTTTCTTT. It translates to CASSFSNGKAFF. V is TRBV7-8 and J is TRBJ1-1; D unclear. V lost 3 bases to trimming and J lost 9 bases, with 11 bases between them. The CDR3 spans 12 residues. Germline V gene sequence: CDR1 SGHVS, CDR2 FQNEAQ.

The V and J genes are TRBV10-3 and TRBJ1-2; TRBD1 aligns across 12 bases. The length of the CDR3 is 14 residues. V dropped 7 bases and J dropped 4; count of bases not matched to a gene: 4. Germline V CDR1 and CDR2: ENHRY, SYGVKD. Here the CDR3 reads CAITGTGGLYGYTF. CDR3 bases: TGTGCCATCACCGGGACAGGGGGCCTCTATGGCTACACCTTC.

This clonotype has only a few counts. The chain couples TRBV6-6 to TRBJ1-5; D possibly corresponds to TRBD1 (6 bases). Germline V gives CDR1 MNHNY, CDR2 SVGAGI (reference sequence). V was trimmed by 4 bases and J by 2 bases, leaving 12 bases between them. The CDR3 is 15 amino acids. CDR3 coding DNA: TGTGCCAGCAGTTTCACACACAGGGGCAATCAGCCCCAGCATTTT. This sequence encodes CASSFTHRGNQPQHF.

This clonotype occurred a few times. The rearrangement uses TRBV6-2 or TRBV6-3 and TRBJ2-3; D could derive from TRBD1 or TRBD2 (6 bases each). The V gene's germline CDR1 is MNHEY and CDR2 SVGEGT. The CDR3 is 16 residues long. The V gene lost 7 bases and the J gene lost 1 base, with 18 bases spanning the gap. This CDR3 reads CASTIPGALGTDTQYF. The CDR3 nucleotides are TGTGCCAGCACCATTCCGGGGGCGCTGGGCACAGATACGCAGTATTTT.

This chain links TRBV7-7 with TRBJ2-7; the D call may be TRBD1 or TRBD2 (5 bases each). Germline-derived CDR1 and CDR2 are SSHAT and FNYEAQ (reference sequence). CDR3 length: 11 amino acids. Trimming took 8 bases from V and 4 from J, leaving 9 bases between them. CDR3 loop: CASGDGYEQYF. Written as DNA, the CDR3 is TGTGCCAGCGGGGACGGTTACGAGCAGTACTTC.

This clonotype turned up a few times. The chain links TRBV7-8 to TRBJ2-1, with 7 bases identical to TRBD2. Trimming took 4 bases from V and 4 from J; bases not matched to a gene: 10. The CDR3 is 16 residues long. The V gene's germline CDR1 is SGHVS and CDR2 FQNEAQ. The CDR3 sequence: CASSSRGEGRYNEQFF. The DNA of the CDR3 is TGTGCCAGCAGCTCCCGGGGGGAGGGCCGGTACAATGAGCAGTTCTTC.

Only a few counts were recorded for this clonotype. The CDR3 reads CASSRTGIGQNIQYF. CDR3 coding DNA: TGTGCCAGCAGCAGGACAGGGATCGGCCAAAACATTCAGTACTTC. The chain carries TRBV7-8 and TRBJ2-4, with 8 positions matching TRBD1. Trimming cost V 5 bases and J 5 bases; bases outside gene matches: 8. The germline CDR1 and CDR2 sequences are SGHVS and FQNEAQ. This CDR3 has 15 amino acids.

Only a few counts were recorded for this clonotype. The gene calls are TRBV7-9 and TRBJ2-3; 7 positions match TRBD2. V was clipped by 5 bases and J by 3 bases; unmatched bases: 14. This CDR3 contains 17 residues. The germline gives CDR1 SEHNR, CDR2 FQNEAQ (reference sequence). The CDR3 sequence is CASSGSGEGPLTDTQYF. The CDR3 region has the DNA TGTGCCAGCAGCGGATCGGGGGAGGGCCCACTAACAGATACGCAGTATTTT.

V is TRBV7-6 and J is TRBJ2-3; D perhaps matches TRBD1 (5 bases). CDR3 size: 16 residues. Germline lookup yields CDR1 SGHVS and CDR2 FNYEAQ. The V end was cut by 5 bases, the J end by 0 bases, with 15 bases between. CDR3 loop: CASSASTVTSTDTQYF. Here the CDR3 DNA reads TGTGCCAGCAGCGCCTCGACAGTAACTAGCACAGATACGCAGTATTTT.

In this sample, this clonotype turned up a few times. CDR3 amino acids: CASSLSGQAIDTQYF. The CDR3 bases are TGTGCCAGCAGCTTATCCGGACAGGCGATCGATACGCAGTATTTT. The chain has TRBV7-6 and TRBJ2-3, with 7 bases matching TRBD1. This CDR3 contains 15 residues. Trimming took 2 bases from V and 6 from J; bases not matched to a gene: 8. CDR1 is SGHVS and CDR2 is FNYEAQ in the germline V gene. The whole variable domain, remainder taken from reference TRBV7-6 and TRBJ2-3, is GAGVSQSPRYKVTKRGQDVALRCDPISGHVSLYWYRQALGQGPEFLTYFNYEAQQDKSGLPNDRFSAERPEGSISTLTIQRTEQRDSAMYRCASSLSGQAIDTQYFGPGTRLTVL.

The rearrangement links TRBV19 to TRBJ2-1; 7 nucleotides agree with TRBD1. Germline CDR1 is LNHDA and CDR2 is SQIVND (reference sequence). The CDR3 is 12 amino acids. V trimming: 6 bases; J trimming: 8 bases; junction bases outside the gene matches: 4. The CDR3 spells CASRQGIDEQFF. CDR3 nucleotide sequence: TGTGCCAGTAGACAGGGGATCGATGAGCAGTTCTTC.

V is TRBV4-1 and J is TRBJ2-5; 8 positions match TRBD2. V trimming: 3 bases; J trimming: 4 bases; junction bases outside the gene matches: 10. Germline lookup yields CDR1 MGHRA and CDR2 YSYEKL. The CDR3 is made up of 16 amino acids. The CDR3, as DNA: TGCGCCAGCAGCCAGGGGGGGACTAGAATTGGAGAGACCCAGTACTTC. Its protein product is CASSQGGTRIGETQYF.

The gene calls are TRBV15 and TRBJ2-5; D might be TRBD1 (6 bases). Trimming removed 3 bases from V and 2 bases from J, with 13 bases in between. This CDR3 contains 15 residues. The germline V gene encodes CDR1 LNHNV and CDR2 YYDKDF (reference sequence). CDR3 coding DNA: TGTGCCACCAGCAGGGGACATCGGAGGCAAGAGACCCAGTACTTC. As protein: CATSRGHRRQETQYF.

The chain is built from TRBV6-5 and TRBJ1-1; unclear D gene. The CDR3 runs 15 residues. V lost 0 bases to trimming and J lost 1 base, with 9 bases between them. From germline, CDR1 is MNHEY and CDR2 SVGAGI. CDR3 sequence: CASSYSGSPNTEAFF. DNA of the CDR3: TGTGCCAGCAGTTACTCTGGCAGCCCGAACACTGAAGCTTTCTTT.

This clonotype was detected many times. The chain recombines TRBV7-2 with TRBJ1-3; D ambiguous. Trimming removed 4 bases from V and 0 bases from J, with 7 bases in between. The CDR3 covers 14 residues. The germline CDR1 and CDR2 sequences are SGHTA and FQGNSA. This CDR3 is CASSSGSSGNTIYF. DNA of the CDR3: TGTGCCAGCAGCTCCGGGTCCTCTGGAAACACCATATATTTT. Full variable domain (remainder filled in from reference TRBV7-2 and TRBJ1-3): GAGVSQSPSNKVTEKGKDVELRCDPISGHTALYWYRQSLGQGLEFLIYFQGNSAPDKSGLPSDRFSAERTGGSVSTLTIQRTQQEDSAVYLCASSSGSSGNTIYFGEGSWLTVV.

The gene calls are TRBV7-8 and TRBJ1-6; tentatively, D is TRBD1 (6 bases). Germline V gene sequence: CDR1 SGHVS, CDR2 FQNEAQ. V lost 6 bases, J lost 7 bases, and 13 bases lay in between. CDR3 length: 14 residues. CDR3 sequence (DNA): TGTGCCAGCAGACCCGACAGGCTAAATTCACCCCTCCACTTT. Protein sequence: CASRPDRLNSPLHF. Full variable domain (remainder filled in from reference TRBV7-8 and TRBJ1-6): GAGVSQSPRYKVAKRGQDVALRCDPISGHVSLFWYQQALGQGPEFLTYFQNEAQLDKSGLPSDRFFAERPEGSVSTLKIQRTQQEDSAVYLCASRPDRLNSPLHFGNGTRLTVT.

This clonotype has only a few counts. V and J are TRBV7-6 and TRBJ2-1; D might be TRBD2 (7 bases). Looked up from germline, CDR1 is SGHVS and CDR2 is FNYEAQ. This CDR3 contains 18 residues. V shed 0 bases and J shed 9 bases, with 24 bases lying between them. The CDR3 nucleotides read TGTGCCAGCAGCTTAGCGTTCCGGGGGGCCGCCCCTTCCGTTGAGCAGTTCTTC. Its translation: CASSLAFRGAAPSVEQFF. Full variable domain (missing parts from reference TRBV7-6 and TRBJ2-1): GAGVSQSPRYKVTKRGQDVALRCDPISGHVSLYWYRQALGQGPEFLTYFNYEAQQDKSGLPNDRFSAERPEGSISTLTIQRTEQRDSAMYRCASSLAFRGAAPSVEQFFGPGTRLTVL.

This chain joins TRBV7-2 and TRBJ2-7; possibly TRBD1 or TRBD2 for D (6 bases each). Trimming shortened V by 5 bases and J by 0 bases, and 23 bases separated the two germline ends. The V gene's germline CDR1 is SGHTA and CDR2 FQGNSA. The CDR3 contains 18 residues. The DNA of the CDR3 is TGTGCCAGCAGCCCATTGGGGGGCGGAAAGGCTTTCTCCTACGAGCAGTACTTC. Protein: CASSPLGGGKAFSYEQYF.

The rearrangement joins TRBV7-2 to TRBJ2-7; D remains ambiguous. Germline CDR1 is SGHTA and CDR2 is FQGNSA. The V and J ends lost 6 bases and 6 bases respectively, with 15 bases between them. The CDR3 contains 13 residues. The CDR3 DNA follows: TGTGCCAGCAGTTTTAATTTCGCCAGCGAGCAGTACTTC. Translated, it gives CASSFNFASEQYF.

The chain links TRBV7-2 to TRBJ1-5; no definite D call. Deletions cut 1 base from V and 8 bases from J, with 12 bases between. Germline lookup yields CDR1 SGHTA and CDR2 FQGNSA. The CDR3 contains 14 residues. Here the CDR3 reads CASSLDNRVEPQHF. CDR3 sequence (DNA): TGTGCCAGCAGCTTAGATAACCGGGTTGAGCCCCAGCATTTT.

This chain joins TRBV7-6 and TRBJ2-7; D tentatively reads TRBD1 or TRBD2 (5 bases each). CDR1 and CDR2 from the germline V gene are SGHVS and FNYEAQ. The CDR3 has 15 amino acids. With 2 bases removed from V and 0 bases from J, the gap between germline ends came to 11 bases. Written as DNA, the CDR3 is TGTGCCAGCAGCTTATTGGGGGATAGCTCCTACGAGCAGTACTTC. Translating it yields CASSLLGDSSYEQYF.

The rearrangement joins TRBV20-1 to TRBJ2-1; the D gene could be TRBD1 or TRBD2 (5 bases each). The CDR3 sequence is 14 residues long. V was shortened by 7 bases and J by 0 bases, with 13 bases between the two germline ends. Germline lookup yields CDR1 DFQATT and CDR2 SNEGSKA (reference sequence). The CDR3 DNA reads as TGCAGTGGGGGTGGGGGTACCTCCTACAATGAGCAGTTCTTC. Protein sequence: CSGGGGTSYNEQFF.